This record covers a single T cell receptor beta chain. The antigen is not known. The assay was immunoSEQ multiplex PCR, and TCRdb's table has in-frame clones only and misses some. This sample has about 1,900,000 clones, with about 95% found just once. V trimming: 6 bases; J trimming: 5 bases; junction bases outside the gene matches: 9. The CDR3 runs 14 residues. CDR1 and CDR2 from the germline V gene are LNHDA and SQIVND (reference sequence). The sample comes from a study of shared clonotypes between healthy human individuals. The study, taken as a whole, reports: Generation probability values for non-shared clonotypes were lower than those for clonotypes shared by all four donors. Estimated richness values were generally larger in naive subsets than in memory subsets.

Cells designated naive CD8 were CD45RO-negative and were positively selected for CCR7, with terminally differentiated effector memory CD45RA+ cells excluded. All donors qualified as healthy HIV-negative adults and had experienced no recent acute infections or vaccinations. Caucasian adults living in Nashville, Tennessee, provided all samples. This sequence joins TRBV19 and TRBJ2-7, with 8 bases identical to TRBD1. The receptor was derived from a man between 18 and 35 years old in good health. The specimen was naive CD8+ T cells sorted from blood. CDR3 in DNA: TGTGCCAGTAGCCCGCGGACAGGGCCCCACGAGCAGTACTTC. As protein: CASSPRTGPHEQYF.